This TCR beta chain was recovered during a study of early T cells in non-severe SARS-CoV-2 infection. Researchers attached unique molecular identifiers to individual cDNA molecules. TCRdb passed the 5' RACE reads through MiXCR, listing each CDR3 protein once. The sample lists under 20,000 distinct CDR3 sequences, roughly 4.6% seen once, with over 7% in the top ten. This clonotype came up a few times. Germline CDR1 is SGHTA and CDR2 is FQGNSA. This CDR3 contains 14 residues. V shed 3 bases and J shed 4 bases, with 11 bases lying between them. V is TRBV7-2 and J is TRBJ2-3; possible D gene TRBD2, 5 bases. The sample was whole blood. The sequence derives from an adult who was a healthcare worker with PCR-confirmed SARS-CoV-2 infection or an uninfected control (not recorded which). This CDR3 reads CASSLVATADTQYF. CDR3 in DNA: TGTGCCAGCAGCTTGGTAGCGACGGCAGATACGCAGTATTTT.